Listed below are T cell receptor beta chains from one sample, sequenced in a study of blood T cell repertoires in COVID-19. The method was immunoSEQ multiplex PCR; TCRdb's version includes in-frame clones alone and lacks a portion of them. The table has more than 95,000 clones, roughly 90% seen once. Input material: peripheral blood. The receptors were sampled from a human donor in a cohort sampled during active COVID-19. Both conserved end residues are part of each CDR3. Fields, in order: J gene, D gene, V gene, clone size, CDR3 protein, CDR3 DNA. The D gene is left open where the match is weak. Rows may omit the clone size; those that give it use once, few, many or a size class.

j_call: TRBJ1-6; d_call: TRBD1; v_call: TRBV14; clone_size: -; cdr3_aa: CASSRDRGNSPLHF; cdr3_nt: TGTGCCAGCAGCCGTGACAGGGGCAATTCACCCCTCCACTTT
j_call: TRBJ2-2; d_call: -; v_call: TRBV14; clone_size: -; cdr3_aa: CASSQSPVELFF; cdr3_nt: TGTGCCAGCAGCCAATCCCCGGTAGAGCTGTTTTTT
j_call: TRBJ2-7; d_call: -; v_call: TRBV4-3; clone_size: -; cdr3_aa: CASSQDAIGGNKYEQYF; cdr3_nt: TGCGCCAGCAGCCAAGATGCTATCGGAGGGAATAAGTACGAGCAGTACTTC
j_call: TRBJ1-1; d_call: -; v_call: TRBV5-5; clone_size: -; cdr3_aa: CASSLDAGVWNTEAFF; cdr3_nt: TGTGCCAGCAGCTTGGACGCCGGTGTTTGGAACACTGAAGCTTTCTTT
j_call: TRBJ2-1; d_call: TRBD2; v_call: TRBV28; clone_size: -; cdr3_aa: CASSGQTSGRANEQFF; cdr3_nt: TGTGCCAGCAGTGGCCAGACTAGCGGGAGGGCCAATGAGCAGTTCTTC
j_call: TRBJ2-1; d_call: -; v_call: TRBV11-2; clone_size: -; cdr3_aa: CASSLVWGGLGNEQFF; cdr3_nt: TGTGCCAGCAGCTTAGTTTGGGGGGGCCTTGGGAATGAGCAGTTCTTC
j_call: TRBJ2-4; d_call: -; v_call: TRBV2; clone_size: -; cdr3_aa: CACKRALAKNIQYF; cdr3_nt: TGTGCCTGCAAGCGGGCGCTAGCCAAAAACATTCAGTACTTC
j_call: TRBJ2-5; d_call: -; v_call: TRBV25-1; clone_size: -; cdr3_aa: CASSVGGKETQYF; cdr3_nt: TGTGCCAGCAGTGTAGGAGGGAAAGAGACCCAGTACTTC
j_call: TRBJ2-5; d_call: TRBD2; v_call: TRBV29-1; clone_size: -; cdr3_aa: CSVVTSGVQETQYF; cdr3_nt: TGCAGCGTTGTGACTAGCGGGGTTCAAGAGACCCAGTACTTC
j_call: TRBJ1-2; d_call: TRBD1; v_call: TRBV28; clone_size: once; cdr3_aa: CASRPWDSDGYTF; cdr3_nt: TGTGCCAGCAGGCCCTGGGACAGTGACGGCTACACCTTC
j_call: TRBJ2-1; d_call: -; v_call: TRBV14; clone_size: -; cdr3_aa: CASSQRMGGIKRSYNEQFF; cdr3_nt: TGTGCCAGCAGCCAAAGGATGGGCGGGATAAAGAGGTCCTACAATGAGCAGTTCTTC
j_call: TRBJ1-1; d_call: -; v_call: TRBV19; clone_size: -; cdr3_aa: CASSMIRDEAFF; cdr3_nt: TGTGCCAGTAGTATGATCCGGGATGAAGCTTTCTTT
j_call: TRBJ2-7; d_call: TRBD2; v_call: TRBV7-2; clone_size: -; cdr3_aa: CASSLEGLAGGPFDEQYF; cdr3_nt: TGTGCCAGCAGCTTAGAGGGACTAGCGGGAGGCCCCTTCGACGAGCAGTACTTC
j_call: TRBJ1-2; d_call: -; v_call: TRBV28; clone_size: -; cdr3_aa: CASSSGGTAAGYTF; cdr3_nt: TGTGCCAGCAGTTCCGGCGGGACCGCGGCTGGCTACACCTTC
j_call: TRBJ1-1; d_call: TRBD1; v_call: TRBV5-4; clone_size: -; cdr3_aa: CASSYGQVRNTEAFF; cdr3_nt: TGTGCCAGCAGCTACGGACAGGTGCGGAACACTGAAGCTTTCTTT
j_call: TRBJ2-5; d_call: TRBD1; v_call: TRBV7-6; clone_size: -; cdr3_aa: CASSLAGTGEETQYF; cdr3_nt: TGTGCCAGCAGCTTAGCAGGGACAGGGGAAGAGACCCAGTACTTC